This T cell receptor (beta chain) is drawn from a study of graft-versus-host responses after intestinal transplantation (dated by TCRdb to about 2021). Some background on the complete study: The transplants that recipients got were multivisceral, liver-intestinal, or isolated intestinal. All recipients received anti-thymocyte globulin induction followed by maintenance tacrolimus and steroids for approximately 3 years. After intestinal transplantation, graft-versus-host and host-versus-graft alloreactive T cell clones were followed in the graft, circulation and bone marrow using bulk TCR-beta CDR3 sequencing. To identify alloreactive clones, pre-transplant mixed lymphocyte reaction products were sequenced and compared with unstimulated pre-transplant donor and recipient T cells. Of the 20 to 25 intestinal transplant recipients enrolled in the cohort, one of whom was a retransplant, a few patients without pretransplant specimens were excluded. Donor T cell macrochimerism was defined as a peak of at least 4% donor T cells among recipient peripheral blood mononuclear cells. Samples from a few later patients were sequenced in-house on an Illumina MiSeq with MiXCR processing rather than by the commercial service.

Reading the label with the study, this specimen's time point is: cells obtained before transplantation from donor or recipient. CD3+CD4+ and CD3+CD8+ populations were FACS-sorted from unstimulated pre-transplant donor and recipient cells taken from spleen or lymph nodes. The receptor library was made with the immunoSEQ multiplex PCR assay. For most patients, genomic DNA was isolated with the Qiagen DNeasy Blood and Tissue Kit and sent frozen to Adaptive Biotechnologies for TCR sequencing. Adaptive Biotechnologies carried out high-throughput TCR-beta CDR3 sequencing of genomic DNA for most patients. Under the source paper's analysis protocol: Adaptive's ImmunoSEQ software supplied the TCR sequencing data for 15 to 20 patients, while MiXCR and VDJtools were used to process three other patients. To correct CD4 versus CD8 sorting errors, sequences present in both subsets at a frequency ratio below 5:1 were removed. CDR3 nucleotide sequences shared between donor and recipient were removed because their origin could not be assigned. Alloreactive clones required at least 2-fold expansion over unstimulated cells and minimum CFSE-low frequency of 0.002% (template counts) or 0.001% (read counts). Clones were considered mappable if detected in sequenced pre-transplant spleen, lymph node, or MLR CFSE-low populations of the donor or recipient. Cumulative frequency of alloreactive clones was calculated as a percentage of all sequences weighted by copy number. TCRdb limited this immuneACCESS table to in-frame rearrangements with V and J called. A share of clones is missing; checked studies link under half to unresolved V genes, and the rest is unexplained. V, J and clone size are those of that table, while D and trimming were read from the DNA. This sample is represented by about 39,000 clones; 90% to 95% of them were singletons. The ten largest make up around 0.22% of the sample.

A single count supports this clone. Its antigen remains undetermined. Base-call qualities are not available, and no considerably larger clone is one nucleotide away. From cysteine to phenylalanine, the CDR3 is 19 amino acids long. Only the CDR3 DNA is retained, 57 bases long and in frame from the first base. The germline V gene provides CDR1 MGHRA and CDR2 YSYEKL. From V the trimming removes 0 bases and from J it removes 7 bases, while the gene matches leave 17 bases of the junction unaccounted for. Overall study outcomes, separate from this receptor: Early after transplant, peak levels of circulating GvH clones were found to be associated with declines in HvG clones. GvH clones were found in recipient bone marrow, and some of the GvH clones appeared earlier in ileal mucosa or blood, which is consistent with an intestinal mucosal origin. Conclusions were limited by the relatively low number and heterogeneity of intestinal transplant patients. Patients with donor T cell macrochimerism had high GvH to HvG T cell clonal ratios in their allografts.

The receptor chain draws on TRBV4-1 and TRBJ2-2, with TRBD1 matching 7 junction bases. Sequences were derived from unstimulated CD8+ T cells sorted from spleen or lymph node cells, sampled before transplant. The sequence was collected from a human donor who was the organ donor for an intestinal transplant. The nucleotides read TGCGCCAGCAGCCAAGATGTAGGGTTCAGGGGGTATAATGGCGGGGAGCTGTTTTTT. Its coded protein is CASSQDVGFRGYNGGELFF.